This T cell receptor beta chain was obtained from a study of blood T cell repertoires in COVID-19. Study information: Material from acute and convalescent COVID-19 was sourced from the United States, Italy and Spain. From T cells, B-cell-depleted T cells, or PBMCs came the material, which was cDNA or gDNA.

In germline, CDR1 is MNHEY, CDR2 SVGAGI. The CDR3 covers 15 residues. The germline V and J ends were trimmed by 6 bases and 2 bases, with 16 bases remaining between them. As originally analysed: The authors estimated nucleated cell counts from reference gene primer amplification. Clones were read by immunoSEQ multiplex PCR, and TCRdb kept only the in-frame ones, dropping some. That table furnishes V, J and clone size, whereas the DNA furnished D and trimming. The sample includes fewer than 250,000 clones, 70% to 85% of them seen just once. The clonotype comes from a woman older than 75 with acute or convalescent COVID-19. The sample taken for sequencing was peripheral blood. The chain joins TRBV6-5 to TRBJ1-2, with a possible D match to TRBD1 (5 bases). The CDR3 loop is CASRGFSTANYGYTF. In DNA, the CDR3 is TGTGCCAGCAGAGGTTTTTCGACAGCCAACTATGGCTACACCTTC.